This T cell receptor (beta chain) appears in the sequencing data of a study of T cells in Graves' hyperthyroidism and ophthalmopathy. Study-wide context: The authors collected peripheral blood at initial diagnosis, before any treatment.

This CDR3 region has 19 residues. J lost 6 bases, V lost 3 bases, and 16 bases had no gene match. Per the germline V gene, CDR1 is SGHVS and CDR2 is FNYEAQ. This clonotype showed up many times. Amplified TCR beta CDR3 regions derived from RNA transcripts. The primer set for the first-round RT-PCR of the TCR CDR3 was HTBI. Via MiXCR, TCRdb re-called the multiplex PCR reads, giving one row per CDR3 protein. The table includes 500,000 or so distinct CDR3 sequences, roughly a sixth detected once. The chain links TRBV7-6 to TRBJ2-7; TRBD2 agrees at 14 bases. Source material: blood. The origin of this receptor is a woman in her 30s with Graves' ophthalmopathy. The chain's CDR3 is CASSFSPPGLAGDFSEQYF. The CDR3 nucleotides read TGTGCCAGCAGCTTCAGCCCTCCGGGACTAGCGGGAGATTTCAGCGAGCAGTACTTC.